A single sample is the source of the 31 T cell receptor beta chains below, sequenced in a study of control samples from healthy donors and cancer patients. The assay was immunoSEQ multiplex PCR, and TCRdb's table has in-frame clones only and misses some. The profile shows around 180,000 clones, 88% of them singletons. The specimen sequenced was blood. Receptors originate from a woman aged 25 to 45 in good health.

V and J are TRBV5-6 and TRBJ2-7, with a possible D match to TRBD2 (6 bases). Germline V CDR1 and CDR2: SGHDT, YYEEEE. V lost 4 bases to trimming and J lost 2 bases, with 19 bases between them. The CDR3 extends over 16 amino acids. In nucleotides, the CDR3 is TGTGCCAGCAGCATCGGGACTGGCGGGACCCCCTACGAGCAGTACTTC. This gives the protein CASSIGTGGTPYEQYF.

A single count supports this clone. This sequence joins TRBV5-1 and TRBJ1-1; 7 nucleotides agree with TRBD1. The CDR3 is 15 residues long. In germline, CDR1 is SGHRS, CDR2 YFSETQ. V gave up 4 bases and J gave up 4 bases; unmatched junction bases: 10. The DNA for the CDR3 is TGCGCCAGCAGCCTTTTGGGACAGACGGGCACTGAAGCTTTCTTT. Translation gives CASSLLGQTGTEAFF.

This clone was picked up a small number of times. V usage is TRBV7-9 and J usage is TRBJ1-1, with a weak D call TRBD1 (6 bases). This CDR3 contains 16 residues. V dropped 1 base and J dropped 5 bases, with 17 bases sitting between them. From germline, CDR1 is SEHNR and CDR2 FQNEAQ (reference sequence). CDR3 loop: CASSLESGGRRTEAFF. The CDR3 DNA sequence: TGTGCCAGCAGCTTAGAGTCCGGGGGCAGGAGGACTGAAGCTTTCTTT. Supplemented by reference TRBV7-9 and TRBJ1-1, the full variable domain reads DTGVSQNPRHKITKRGQNVTFRCDPISEHNRLYWYRQTLGQGPEFLTYFQNEAQLEKSRLLSDRFSAERPKGSFSTLEIQRTEQGDSAMYLCASSLESGGRRTEAFFGQGTRLTVV.

CDR3 DNA: TGTGCCAGCAGTGCGGGGTCGGGCTGGTTGGGAGAGACCCAGTACTTC. Its translation is CASSAGSGWLGETQYF. The chain combines TRBV6-1 with TRBJ2-5; a possible D gene is TRBD2 (5 bases). V lost 4 bases and J 4 bases, leaving 19 bases between the germline ends. The CDR3 contains 16 residues. Germline V gene sequence: CDR1 MNHNS, CDR2 SASEGT.

The J gene is TRBJ2-3, the V gene TRBV19, with 10 bases matching TRBD2. V shed 5 bases and J 0 bases; nucleotides not matched to a gene: 5. Germline V lookup: CDR1 LNHDA, CDR2 SQIVND (reference sequence). This CDR3 is 16 amino acids long. The CDR3 region has the DNA TGTGCCAGTAGTTCCCGGACTAGCGGAAGCACAGATACGCAGTATTTT. It yields the protein CASSSRTSGSTDTQYF.

This sequence joins TRBV29-1 and TRBJ2-5, with TRBD2 matching 13 bases. Germline V gene sequence: CDR1 SQVTM, CDR2 ANQGSEA. V gave up 7 bases and J gave up 4 bases; unmatched junction bases: 3. The length of the CDR3 is 13 residues. The CDR3 reads CSGGLAGSETQYF. The CDR3 coding sequence is TGCAGCGGGGGACTAGCGGGATCAGAGACCCAGTACTTC.

The J gene is TRBJ1-3, the V gene TRBV29-1; D is unclear. This CDR3 has 13 amino acids. V was cut by 6 bases and J by 0 bases, with 9 bases left in between. Germline loops: CDR1 SQVTM, CDR2 ANQGSEA. The CDR3 loop reads CSVVRSSGNTIYF. The CDR3 coding sequence is TGCAGCGTCGTACGAAGCTCTGGAAACACCATATATTTT.

A single count supports this clone. This chain uses TRBV7-2 with TRBJ2-3, with 9 positions matching TRBD1. V shed 2 bases, J shed 5 bases, and the junction held 8 bases outside the gene matches. In germline, CDR1 is SGHTA, CDR2 FQGNSA. The CDR3 contains 16 residues. The CDR3 bases are TGTGCCAGCAGCTTATGGCTCTCGACAGGGGGAGATACGCAGTATTTT. It encodes CASSLWLSTGGDTQYF.

V is TRBV28 and J is TRBJ1-1; D is perhaps TRBD1 (6 bases). Germline CDR1 MDHEN, CDR2 SYDVKM. Trimming removed 9 bases from V and 4 bases from J, with 21 bases in between. The CDR3 has 15 amino acids. The CDR3 sequence is CASILGGPLGTEAFF. CDR3 DNA sequence: TGTGCCAGTATATTGGGGGGGCCCCTAGGCACTGAAGCTTTCTTT. Using reference TRBV28 and TRBJ1-1 for the parts outside the CDR3, the full variable domain is DVKVTQSSRYLVKRTGEKVFLECVQDMDHENMFWYRQDPGLGLRLIYFSYDVKMKEKGDIPEGYSVSREKKERFSLILESASTNQTSMYLCASILGGPLGTEAFFGQGTRLTVV.

This rearrangement joins TRBV19 to TRBJ2-1, with a possible D match to TRBD1 (6 bases). This CDR3 is built from 14 residues. From germline, CDR1 is LNHDA and CDR2 SQIVND (reference sequence). Trimming took 3 bases from V and 10 from J, leaving 16 bases between them. The CDR3 DNA follows: TGTGCCAGTAGTATCGGTCCAAACAGGGACGAGCAGTTCTTC. It codes for CASSIGPNRDEQFF.

The CDR3 coding sequence is TGCGCCAGCAGCCCCCATGTTGGGATGAACACTGAAGCTTTCTTT. Translation gives CASSPHVGMNTEAFF. This chain connects TRBV4-1 to TRBJ1-1; D gene uncertain. This CDR3 region has 15 residues. CDR1 is MGHRA and CDR2 is YSYEKL in the germline V gene. V was cut by 4 bases and J by 0 bases, with 12 bases left in between.

The rearrangement links TRBV7-9 to TRBJ1-2; D is undetermined. Trimming cost V 1 base and J 6 bases, with 9 bases left between them. Germline lookup yields CDR1 SEHNR and CDR2 FQNEAQ (reference sequence). This CDR3 comprises 13 residues. The CDR3 DNA is TGTGCCAGCAGCTTAGGGACGGGGAATGGCTACACCTTC. This gives the protein CASSLGTGNGYTF.

The chain employs TRBV5-6 and TRBJ1-1; 7 positions match TRBD1. The CDR3 consists of 16 residues. Germline CDR1 and CDR2: SGHDT and YYEEEE. With V trimmed by 4 bases and J by 3 bases, 12 bases remained unmatched. Written as DNA, the CDR3 is TGTGCCAGCAGCCCAGACTTAGACAGGGTGGACACTGAAGCTTTCTTT. Protein: CASSPDLDRVDTEAFF.

The chain links TRBV4-1 to TRBJ2-1; a weak D match, TRBD2 (5 bases). Germline V gene lookup returns CDR1 MGHRA and CDR2 YSYEKL. Trimming shortened V by 1 base and J by 5 bases, and 9 bases separated the two germline ends. The CDR3 consists of 14 residues. CDR3 nucleotide sequence: TGCGCCAGCAGCCAAGGACTACTTAACAATGAGCAGTTCTTC. Translated: CASSQGLLNNEQFF.

The chain combines TRBV6-4 with TRBJ2-7; TRBD2 matches 9 bases. CDR1 is MRHNA, CDR2 SNTAGT, per germline. The CDR3 consists of 15 residues. V trimming: 3 bases; J trimming: 1 base; junction bases outside the gene matches: 4. The CDR3 DNA reads as TGTGCCAGCAGTGAGGGTAGCGGGAGTTCCTACGAGCAGTACTTC. As protein: CASSEGSGSSYEQYF.

The genes are TRBV27 and TRBJ2-5; 8 bases line up with TRBD1. Germline assignment: CDR1 MNHEY and CDR2 SMNVEV (reference sequence). V trimming: 6 bases; J trimming: 5 bases; junction bases outside the gene matches: 14. This CDR3 is built from 16 residues. The CDR3 DNA reads as TGTGCCAGCAGCCCTGTCGTGACAGGGGCGCGGGAGACCCAGTACTTC. Translation: CASSPVVTGARETQYF.

The rearrangement joins TRBV5-6 to TRBJ2-4, with TRBD2 matching over 8 bases. Trimming at V came to 7 bases and at J to 0 bases, leaving 9 bases not matched to a gene. CDR1 is SGHDT, CDR2 YYEEEE, per germline. This CDR3 region has 16 residues. This CDR3 reads CASRSGGHLAKNIQYF. Here the CDR3 DNA reads TGTGCCAGCCGCAGCGGGGGTCACCTAGCCAAAAACATTCAGTACTTC.

The CDR3 sequence: CASSPPRQNYGYTF. The CDR3, as DNA: TGCGCCAGCAGCCCCCCTCGACAGAACTATGGCTACACCTTC. V and J are TRBV5-1 and TRBJ1-2, with a tentative D call TRBD1 (5 bases). The CDR3 is 14 amino acids. The germline gives CDR1 SGHRS, CDR2 YFSETQ. V lost 4 bases to trimming and J lost 2 bases, with 12 bases between them.

The chain joins TRBV2 to TRBJ1-5, with D unclear. V was shortened by 4 bases and J by 3 bases, with 10 bases between the two germline ends. Germline V gene data show CDR1 as SNHLY and CDR2 as FYNNEI. The length of the CDR3 is 14 residues. CDR3 residues: CASSVEQFNQPQHF. DNA for the CDR3: TGTGCCAGCAGTGTCGAGCAGTTCAATCAGCCCCAGCATTTT.

The chain joins TRBV5-6 to TRBJ1-6; 10 nucleotides match TRBD1. Germline V gene lookup returns CDR1 SGHDT and CDR2 YYEEEE. The CDR3 has 17 amino acids. V lost 3 bases, J lost 10 bases, and 13 bases stayed unmatched. CDR3 region: CASSSGVLGTGDSPLHF. The CDR3 region has the DNA TGTGCCAGCAGCTCGGGGGTTCTTGGGACAGGGGACTCACCCCTCCACTTT.

This clone was seen just once. J is TRBJ2-7 and V is TRBV7-2, with 7 bases matching TRBD1. The CDR3 extends over 14 amino acids. The V and J ends lost 2 bases and 4 bases, in that order; junction bases with no gene match: 5. Germline assignment: CDR1 SGHTA and CDR2 FQGNSA. Here the CDR3 reads CASSLQQGLYEQYV. The DNA for the CDR3 is TGTGCCAGCAGCTTACAACAGGGGTTATACGAGCAGTACGTC.

V gene TRBV28 combines with J gene TRBJ1-3; D may be TRBD1 (5 bases). The length of the CDR3 is 15 residues. Germline assignment: CDR1 MDHEN and CDR2 SYDVKM. Trimming shortened V by 1 base and J by 3 bases, and 10 bases separated the two germline ends. The CDR3 reads CASSLYGAGGNTIYF. The CDR3 DNA sequence: TGTGCCAGCAGTTTATACGGGGCGGGTGGAAACACCATATATTTT.

This rearrangement joins TRBV6-5 to TRBJ1-5, with D tentatively TRBD1 (6 bases). CDR3 length: 14 amino acids. Germline assignment: CDR1 MNHEY and CDR2 SVGAGI. Trimming took 6 bases from V and 6 from J, leaving 15 bases between them. As DNA, the CDR3 is TGTGCCAGCAGAGAGACAGGCGTTGGTCAGCCCCAGCATTTT. Residues: CASRETGVGQPQHF.

This chain uses TRBV27 with TRBJ2-7; 11 bases are a match to TRBD2. This CDR3 has 17 amino acids. In germline, CDR1 is MNHEY, CDR2 SMNVEV (reference sequence). V lost 0 bases and J lost 3; bases outside the gene matches: 7. CDR3 coding DNA: TGTGCCAGCAGTTTATCGATTGTGACTAGCGGGAACTACGAGCAGTACTTC. Translated, it gives CASSLSIVTSGNYEQYF.

This chain uses TRBV6-5 with TRBJ1-1; no clear D gene. Germline-derived CDR1 and CDR2 are MNHEY and SVGAGI. Trimming removed 5 bases from V and 4 bases from J, with 14 bases in between. CDR3 length equals 14 residues. The DNA of the CDR3 is TGTGCCAGCAGTCCACTCTGGACCGGCACTGAAGCTTTCTTT. It yields the protein CASSPLWTGTEAFF.

V gene TRBV3-1 (or the pseudogene TRBV3-2) combines with J gene TRBJ1-6, with D possibly matching TRBD1 (5 bases). Trimming removed 0 bases at V and 10 bases at J, with 10 bases between. The CDR3 length is 14 residues. The germline V gene encodes CDR1 LGHDT and CDR2 YNNKEL (reference sequence). CDR3 sequence reads: CASSQDRGNSPLHF. In nucleotides, the CDR3 is TGTGCCAGCAGCCAAGATCGGGGGAACTCACCCCTCCACTTT.

This sequence joins TRBV27 and TRBJ2-2, with 10 positions matching TRBD1. V dropped 6 bases and J dropped 1; count of bases not matched to a gene: 8. Per germline, CDR1 MNHEY and CDR2 SMNVEV (reference sequence). This CDR3 contains 17 residues. The CDR3 coding sequence is TGTGCCAGCAGCTCAACCGGGACAGGGGAGAACACCGGGGAGCTGTTTTTT. Translating it yields CASSSTGTGENTGELFF.

The genes are TRBV4-1 and TRBJ2-7, with D uncertain. The length of the CDR3 is 13 residues. Trimming left V 0 bases short and J 12 bases short, with 15 bases between. CDR1 MGHRA and CDR2 YSYEKL come from the germline V gene. The CDR3 sequence: CASSQDQATNPYF. In DNA, the CDR3 is TGCGCCAGCAGCCAAGATCAGGCTACAAACCCGTACTTC.

V usage is TRBV4-2 and J usage is TRBJ1-2, with 7 bases identical to TRBD1. CDR1 LGHNA and CDR2 YNFKEQ come from the germline V gene. The V segment lost 0 bases and the J segment 3 bases; nucleotides outside the gene matches: 7. The CDR3 runs to 16 residues. The CDR3 reads CASSQDLRGQDYGYTF. The CDR3 nucleotides are TGTGCCAGCAGCCAAGACTTGAGGGGGCAGGACTATGGCTACACCTTC.

This clone appeared many times. This sequence joins TRBV19 and TRBJ1-2, with a tentative D call TRBD1 (5 bases). Germline lookup yields CDR1 LNHDA and CDR2 SQIVND (reference sequence). There are 15 residues in the CDR3. Trimming left V 4 bases short and J 8 bases short, with 20 bases between. The CDR3 region has the DNA TGTGCCAGTAGTACCCTCGGCCTTGCCGGGGGAGGCTACACCTTC. Translated: CASSTLGLAGGGYTF.

The chain is built from TRBV5-1 and TRBJ1-2; 10 nucleotides match TRBD1. Germline CDR1 SGHRS, CDR2 YFSETQ. The junction had 13 bases not matched to a gene; V was cut back by 4 bases and J by 7 bases. This CDR3 comprises 16 residues. DNA for the CDR3: TGCGCCAGCAGCCGCGAAATGACAGGGGGCTTATCTGGCTACACCTTC. It translates to CASSREMTGGLSGYTF.